The entry below describes one TCR beta chain. Its antigen is unknown. A much bigger clone sits one base away, suggesting this may be a read error. TCRdb reassembled clones from the PCR reads with MiXCR. The sample lists over 30,000 clones, 15% occurring once. Patients were all untreated before their thyroid surgery. The CDR3 is 11 amino acids. Germline CDR1 is SGHDT and CDR2 is YYEEEE. Trimming pared 0 bases from V and 7 bases from J, leaving 4 bases between. The sample comes from a study of metastatic and nonmetastatic thyroid tumors. Study observations and caveats: It was reported that TCR beta diversity was significantly higher in malignant thyroid tumors than benign nodules, in blood and tumor.

The receptor was derived from a male donor with papillary thyroid cancer or a benign thyroid nodule (not recorded which). Some clones in this sample may be carry-over from other donors' samples. Material for sequencing was blood. The chain couples TRBV5-6 to TRBJ2-5; D remains ambiguous. The DNA for the CDR3 is TGTGCCAGCAGCTTGGGGTGGACCCAGTACTTC. Protein: CASSLGWTQYF. Full variable domain (rest looked up from reference TRBV5-6 and TRBJ2-5): DAGVTQSPTHLIKTRGQQVTLRCSPKSGHDTVSWYQQALGQGPQFIFQYYEEEERQRGNFPDRFSGHQFPNYSSELNVNALLLGDSALYLCASSLGWTQYFGPGTRLLVL.